These T cell receptor beta chains were read from a single sample in a study of blood T cell repertoires in COVID-19. Using immunoSEQ multiplex PCR, the repertoire was profiled, and TCRdb retains in-frame clones only, with some absent. The repertoire holds 200,000 to 250,000 clones, with about 87% as singletons. The specimen sequenced was peripheral blood. Receptors were obtained from a man between 65 and 79 years old with acute or convalescent COVID-19. CDR3s include the opening cysteine and the closing phenylalanine or tryptophan. The D gene is left open where the match is weak. The size entry is marked missing in some rows and otherwise reads once, few, many or a size class.

d_gene: -
v_gene: TRBV29-1
j_gene: TRBJ2-7
abundance: many
CDR3aa: CSVEEGAYEQYF
CDR3nt: TGCAGCGTTGAAGAGGGCGCCTACGAGCAGTACTTC

d_gene: TRBD2
v_gene: TRBV10-3
j_gene: TRBJ2-1
abundance: few
CDR3aa: CAIRITSGSDNEQFF
CDR3nt: TGTGCCATCAGGATAACTAGCGGGAGCGACAATGAGCAGTTCTTC

d_gene: TRBD1
v_gene: TRBV9
j_gene: TRBJ2-3
abundance: -
CDR3aa: CASSVLDRGLSTDTQYF
CDR3nt: TGTGCCAGCAGCGTGCTGGACAGGGGGTTGAGCACAGATACGCAGTATTTT

d_gene: TRBD1
v_gene: TRBV27
j_gene: TRBJ1-2
abundance: -
CDR3aa: CASSFGQGAPGYTF
CDR3nt: TGTGCCAGCAGTTTTGGACAGGGGGCGCCAGGCTACACCTTC

d_gene: -
v_gene: TRBV9
j_gene: TRBJ2-7
abundance: -
CDR3aa: CASSVATGPYEQYF
CDR3nt: TGTGCCAGCAGCGTAGCGACAGGTCCCTACGAGCAGTACTTC

d_gene: TRBD1
v_gene: TRBV28
j_gene: TRBJ2-7
abundance: -
CDR3aa: CASSLRGTGVSEQYF
CDR3nt: TGTGCCAGCAGTCTCCGGGGGACAGGGGTATCCGAGCAGTACTTC

d_gene: TRBD1
v_gene: TRBV6-2/TRBV6-3
j_gene: TRBJ2-1
abundance: -
CDR3aa: CASSYPGQRIYNEQFF
CDR3nt: TGTGCCAGCAGTTACCCGGGACAGAGGATCTACAATGAGCAGTTCTTC

d_gene: -
v_gene: TRBV7-9
j_gene: TRBJ1-1
abundance: once
CDR3aa: CASSPTARENTEAFF
CDR3nt: TGTGCCAGCAGCCCCACGGCGAGGGAAAACACTGAAGCTTTCTTT

d_gene: TRBD1
v_gene: TRBV19
j_gene: TRBJ2-2
abundance: -
CDR3aa: CASSIGQGRAGELFF
CDR3nt: TGTGCCAGTAGTATTGGACAGGGTAGGGCCGGGGAGCTGTTTTTT

d_gene: -
v_gene: TRBV7-3
j_gene: TRBJ2-1
abundance: -
CDR3aa: CASSLGLVNEQFF
CDR3nt: TGTGCCAGCAGCTTGGGACTTGTCAATGAGCAGTTCTTC

d_gene: TRBD2
v_gene: TRBV2
j_gene: TRBJ2-1
abundance: -
CDR3aa: CASSLTSREQFF
CDR3nt: TGTGCCAGCAGCCTGACTAGCCGGGAGCAGTTCTTC